Listed below are T cell receptor beta chains from one sample, sequenced in a study of cytomegalovirus exposure and HLA in healthy donors. The repertoire was sequenced with immunoSEQ multiplex PCR; TCRdb's copy has only in-frame clones and lacks some. The sample holds around 80,000 clones. The sequencing input was PBMCs. The receptors stem from a man aged 35 to 55 in good health and CMV-seronegative. Each CDR3 is given with its conserved first and last residue. The D gene is left open where the match is weak.

>TRBV11-3|.|TRBJ1-1
TGTGCCAGCAGCCGGGGGAACACTGAAGCTTTCTTT
CASSRGNTEAFF
>TRBV10-3|TRBD2|TRBJ2-5
TGTGCCATCAGCGGCGGGACTAGCGGGGGGTCGGGGGAGACCCAGTACTTC
CAISGGTSGGSGETQYF
>TRBV28|TRBD2|TRBJ2-2
TGTGCCAGCAGTTTACCCAGGGCGGCTAGCGGGAACACCGGGGAGCTGTTTTTT
CASSLPRAASGNTGELFF
>TRBV5-1|TRBD1|TRBJ1-1
TGCGCCAGCAGCTTAGCAGGGGGCTTCCTGAACACTGAAGCTTTCTTT
CASSLAGGFLNTEAFF
>TRBV27|TRBD1|TRBJ2-7
TGTGCCAGCAGTTATCGGGGACAGGCCTCCTACGAGCAGTACTTC
CASSYRGQASYEQYF
>TRBV7-9|.|TRBJ2-7
TGTGCCAGCAGCTTAGTTGCCCCAGGCGAGCAGTACTTC
CASSLVAPGEQYF
>TRBV27|.|TRBJ2-7
TGTGCCAGCAGTTTACGCGGACTCAGCGGCTCCTACGAGCAGTACTTC
CASSLRGLSGSYEQYF
>TRBV5-6|.|TRBJ1-2
TGTGCCAGCAGCTTGGACAGGGAGGGAGACTATGGCTACACCTTC
CASSLDREGDYGYTF
>TRBV5-4|.|TRBJ2-5
TGTGCCAGCAGCCTCCGGGGTGCGTTGTGGGCCCAGTACTTC
CASSLRGALWAQYF
>TRBV9|TRBD1|TRBJ2-7
TGTGCCAGCAGCCCCCGACAGGGGGCTCTTTCCCCCGGCGAGCAGTATTTC
CASSPRQGALSPGEQYF
>TRBV5-6|.|TRBJ1-1
TGTGCCAGCAGCTTGGAAGGGCCAGGGGCAACCTACACTGAAGCTTTCTTT
CASSLEGPGATYTEAFF
>TRBV30|TRBD1|TRBJ1-5
TGTGCCTGGAGTAACAGGGGTAGACAGCCCCAGCATTTT
CAWSNRGRQPQHF
>TRBV28|TRBD1|TRBJ2-2
TGTGCCAGCAGTTTATGGTCCCTGGACAGGGGTCCCGGGGAGCTGTTTTTT
CASSLWSLDRGPGELFF
>TRBV7-6|TRBD1|TRBJ2-7
TGTGCCAGCAGCCCCGAAGCTGGACAGGGCTACGAGCAGTACTTC
CASSPEAGQGYEQYF
>TRBV5-1|.|TRBJ2-5
TGCGCCAGCAGCTTAGTGATTGAGGAGACCCAGTACTTC
CASSLVIEETQYF
>TRBV5-5|TRBD1|TRBJ1-1
TGTGCCAGCAGCTTGGACGGACAGGGAAATACTGAAGCTTTCTTT
CASSLDGQGNTEAFF
>TRBV18|TRBD2|TRBJ2-2
TGTGCCAGCTCACCTTTAGCGGGAAGGAGCACCGGGGAGCTGTTTTTT
CASSPLAGRSTGELFF
>TRBV11-3|TRBD2|TRBJ2-7
TGTGCCAGCAGCTTATACTGGACTAGCGGGGCCTACGAGCAGTACTTC
CASSLYWTSGAYEQYF
>TRBV30|TRBD2|TRBJ2-4
TGTGCCCGGGAGGGTTCTTCGAACATTCAGTACTTC
CAREGSSNIQYF
>TRBV30|TRBD1|TRBJ1-1
TGTGCTTGGGGACAGCTGAACACTGAAGCTTTCTTT
CAWGQLNTEAFF
>TRBV7-2|TRBD2|TRBJ2-3
TGTGCCAGCAGCCCAACTAGCGGACCTACAGATACGCAGTATTTT
CASSPTSGPTDTQYF
>TRBV5-4|.|TRBJ2-1
TGTGCCGGTATACCAGGCGCAGGGGACCACAATGAGCAGTTCTTC
CAGIPGAGDHNEQFF
>TRBV29-1|.|TRBJ2-7
TGCAGCGTTGCCCTAGGGGTAGCCTCGCTCTACGAGCAGTACTTC
CSVALGVASLYEQYF
>TRBV5-6|TRBD1|TRBJ1-1
TGTGCCAGCAGCCCAAGACAGGGTGAAGCTTTCTTT
CASSPRQGEAFF
>TRBV5-1|TRBD2|TRBJ2-7
TGCGCCAGCAGCCCGGGACTAGCGGGGCTAGCCTACGAGCAGTACTTC
CASSPGLAGLAYEQYF
>TRBV5-1|TRBD2|TRBJ2-5
TGCGCCAGCAGCGAGGGACTAGCGGGAGCGGAGACCCAGTACTTC
CASSEGLAGAETQYF
>TRBV7-2|.|TRBJ2-7
TGTGCCAGCAGCTTATACAGCGGGACATCTTCGGGGGAGCAGTACTTC
CASSLYSGTSSGEQYF
>TRBV18|.|TRBJ1-6
TGTGCCAGCTCACCACCGGCTGGGGGCGATTCACCCCTCCACTTT
CASSPPAGGDSPLHF
>TRBV5-1|.|TRBJ2-7
TGCGCCAGCAGCAGCGGGACAGGCAGTACCTACGAGCAGTACTTC
CASSSGTGSTYEQYF
>TRBV9|.|TRBJ1-2
TGTGCCAGCAGTGCAGGTGGCTATGGCTACACCTTC
CASSAGGYGYTF
>TRBV5-1|TRBD2|TRBJ2-7
TGCGCCAGCAGGGATACTAGCGGAGCCTACGAGCAGTACTTC
CASRDTSGAYEQYF
>TRBV6-5|.|TRBJ2-7
TGTGCCAGCAGTCCGGACAGAATCTCCTACGAGCAGTACTTC
CASSPDRISYEQYF
>TRBV27|TRBD1|TRBJ2-2
TGTGCCAGCAGTTTATCGGGGACAGGGGAGGGGACCGGGGAGCTGTTTTTT
CASSLSGTGEGTGELFF
>TRBV19|.|TRBJ2-2
TGTGCCAGTAGTATGCACGGGGGGCAGACCACCGGGGAGCTGTTTTTT
CASSMHGGQTTGELFF
>TRBV10-1|.|TRBJ2-7
TGCGCCAGCAGTGAACCAGCAGGCCGCCTCGAGCAGTACTTC
CASSEPAGRLEQYF
>TRBV6-5|.|TRBJ1-6
TGTGCCAGCAGTTACTCGGGGCAGTTGATACCCCTCCACTTT
CASSYSGQLIPLHF
>TRBV4-3|.|TRBJ2-2
TGCGCCAGCAGCCGACACGTTACGAACACCGGGGAGCTGTTTTTT
CASSRHVTNTGELFF
>TRBV9|TRBD2|TRBJ2-2
TGTGCCAGCAGCGTCTTAGCGGGAGGGATGAACACCGGGGAGCTGTTTTTT
CASSVLAGGMNTGELFF
>TRBV6-5|.|TRBJ1-2
TGTGCCGCCCAAAAGGCAGGGTACTATGGCTACACCTTC
CAAQKAGYYGYTF
>TRBV30|.|TRBJ2-7
TGTGCCTGGGAGGGTACAGTCGAGGGGCAGTACTTC
CAWEGTVEGQYF
>TRBV5-6|.|TRBJ2-5
TGTGCCAGCAGCCCGCTTTCGGGGGTGAGGACCCAGTACTTC
CASSPLSGVRTQYF
>TRBV7-7|TRBD1|TRBJ2-2
TGTGCCAGCAGCTTAGGCCGAGGACAGGGAGGCACCGGGGAGCTGTTTTTT
CASSLGRGQGGTGELFF
>TRBV29-1|TRBD2|TRBJ2-3
TGCAGCGTTTTTGAATGGGGGGGAAGTGATACGCAGTATTTT
CSVFEWGGSDTQYF
>TRBV29-1|.|TRBJ2-1
TGCAGCGTTGGTTCGAATGAGCAGTTCTTC
CSVGSNEQFF